This T cell receptor (beta chain) was sequenced during a study of T cells after yellow fever vaccination. Germline CDR1 reads SGDLS; CDR2 reads YYNGEE. This CDR3 has 17 residues. V lost 3 bases, J lost 4 bases, and 8 bases stayed unmatched. In its sample, this clonotype was seen a few times. TCRdb reanalysed the 5' RACE reads using MiXCR and keeps one entry per CDR3 protein. The table has about 350,000 distinct CDR3 sequences, 12% seen once. The chain links TRBV9 to TRBJ2-1; 12 bases are a match to TRBD2. This receptor was identified in a young man who received the YFV17D yellow fever vaccine. Sample: CD4+ T cells sorted from PBMCs, taken 15 days after the yellow fever booster vaccination. The DNA of the CDR3 is TGTGCCAGCAGCGCGACTAGCGGGGGTAATCAATACAATGAGCAGTTCTTC. Amino acid sequence: CASSATSGGNQYNEQFF.